This entry is about one T cell receptor (beta chain). This sample is drawn from a study of blood T cell repertoires in COVID-19. About the study: Some COVID-19 samples were acute and others convalescent; all came from the United States, Italy and Spain. In each case, the material was cDNA or gDNA derived from T cells, B-cell-depleted T cells, or PBMCs.

This CDR3 is built from 13 residues. V was shortened by 10 bases and J by 5 bases, with 17 bases between the two germline ends. Germline CDR1 is SGHTA and CDR2 is FQGNSA. Source study methods: Reference gene primer amplification gave estimated nucleated cell counts. The table came from immunoSEQ multiplex PCR; TCRdb's copy has only in-frame clones and leaves some out. Clone size and the V and J calls come from that table; the DNA yielded D and trimming. The sample lists 55,000 to 65,000 clones; 82% were seen once. The J gene is TRBJ1-1, the V gene TRBV7-2, with a weak D call TRBD1 (5 bases). This clonotype originated in a man in his fifties or sixties with acute or convalescent COVID-19. The source material was peripheral blood. The DNA for the CDR3 is TGTGCCACCAGGGAGGCGGGTGGGACTGAAGCTTTCTTT. Protein product: CATREAGGTEAFF.